This is a list of T cell receptor beta chains from one sample in a study of blood T cell repertoires in COVID-19. Assay: immunoSEQ multiplex PCR; the TCRdb copy retains only in-frame clones and omits some. This sample has roughly 220,000 clones, with about 88% found just once. Sample: peripheral blood. These receptors came from a man aged 55-75 years with acute or convalescent COVID-19. The CDR3 runs from the conserved cysteine through the conserved F or W. The order of the fields is D gene, J gene, clone size, V gene, CDR3 length, CDR3 protein, CDR3 DNA. D genes are given only for firm matches. Clone size, where shown, is once, few, many, or a class for clones that have expanded.

D gene: TRBD1; J gene: TRBJ1-6; clone size: .; V gene: TRBV7-8; CDR3 length: 17; CDR3 protein: CASSSRNRGRSNSPLHF; CDR3 DNA: TGTGCCAGCAGCTCCCGGAACAGGGGGCGTAGTAATTCACCCCTCCACTTT
D gene: TRBD2; J gene: TRBJ2-5; clone size: .; V gene: TRBV11-2; CDR3 length: 15; CDR3 protein: CASSAGGGGRETQYF; CDR3 DNA: TGTGCCAGCAGCGCGGGGGGAGGGGGAAGGGAGACCCAGTACTTC
D gene: TRBD1; J gene: TRBJ2-5; clone size: .; V gene: TRBV3-1/TRBV3-2; CDR3 length: 18; CDR3 protein: CASSQRVPGTGGGETQYF; CDR3 DNA: TGTGCCAGCAGCCAACGGGTCCCCGGGACAGGGGGCGGGGAGACCCAGTACTTC
D gene: .; J gene: TRBJ2-1; clone size: .; V gene: TRBV13; CDR3 length: 13; CDR3 protein: CASSLESRGEQFF; CDR3 DNA: TGTGCCAGCAGCTTAGAGAGTCGGGGTGAGCAGTTCTTC
D gene: TRBD2; J gene: TRBJ2-1; clone size: .; V gene: TRBV29-1; CDR3 length: 14; CDR3 protein: CSVGGLSLYNEQFF; CDR3 DNA: TGCAGCGTTGGGGGACTATCCCTGTACAATGAGCAGTTCTTC
D gene: .; J gene: TRBJ1-1; clone size: few; V gene: TRBV6-5; CDR3 length: 13; CDR3 protein: CASSRQVNTEAFF; CDR3 DNA: TGTGCCAGCAGCAGACAGGTTAACACTGAAGCTTTCTTT
D gene: .; J gene: TRBJ1-5; clone size: .; V gene: TRBV12-3/TRBV12-4; CDR3 length: 13; CDR3 protein: CASSLWLNQPQHF; CDR3 DNA: TGTGCCAGCAGTTTATGGCTCAATCAGCCCCAGCATTTT
D gene: TRBD1; J gene: TRBJ2-2; clone size: .; V gene: TRBV27; CDR3 length: 15; CDR3 protein: CASTRGQGGTGELFF; CDR3 DNA: TGTGCCAGCACGAGGGGACAGGGAGGCACCGGGGAGCTGTTTTTT
D gene: .; J gene: TRBJ1-5; clone size: .; V gene: TRBV19; CDR3 length: 15; CDR3 protein: CASRRRRGPNQPQHF; CDR3 DNA: TGTGCCAGTAGGAGGCGGCGGGGACCCAATCAGCCCCAGCATTTT
D gene: .; J gene: TRBJ2-6; clone size: .; V gene: TRBV20-1; CDR3 length: 14; CDR3 protein: CSASDRTGANVLTF; CDR3 DNA: TGCAGTGCTAGTGACAGGACTGGGGCCAACGTCCTGACTTTC
D gene: TRBD1; J gene: TRBJ1-6; clone size: once; V gene: TRBV4-1; CDR3 length: 17; CDR3 protein: CASSQEQGSSYNSPLHF; CDR3 DNA: TGCGCCAGCAGCCAAGAACAGGGGAGCTCCTATAATTCACCCCTCCACTTT
D gene: .; J gene: TRBJ1-5; clone size: .; V gene: TRBV6-1; CDR3 length: 14; CDR3 protein: CASSEAPAGQPQHF; CDR3 DNA: TGTGCCAGCAGTGAGGCTCCGGCGGGACAGCCCCAGCATTTT
D gene: .; J gene: TRBJ1-1; clone size: .; V gene: TRBV15; CDR3 length: 16; CDR3 protein: CATSRGGSRGNTEAFF; CDR3 DNA: TGTGCCACCAGCAGAGGAGGGTCCCGAGGGAACACTGAAGCTTTCTTT
D gene: TRBD1; J gene: TRBJ2-7; clone size: .; V gene: TRBV7-9; CDR3 length: 16; CDR3 protein: CASSDPRTGEYYEQYF; CDR3 DNA: TGTGCCAGCAGCGACCCGCGGACAGGGGAGTATTACGAGCAGTACTTC